This T cell receptor beta chain was sequenced during a study of blood T cell repertoires in COVID-19. Overall study: There were acute and convalescent COVID-19 samples, and they came from the United States, Italy and Spain.

This clone was counted between two and nine times. Per the study methods: Scientists estimated how many nucleated cells there were by amplifying reference gene primers. This table comes from immunoSEQ multiplex PCR, and its TCRdb copy is limited to in-frame clones, with some not included. Clonal size and the V and J genes are those of that table, whereas D and trimming came from the DNA. The profile shows 220,000 or so clones, 92% of them singletons. It was during active infection that Seattle patients were enrolled and then longitudinally followed. The CDR3 is 18 amino acids. The origin of this receptor is a man aged 55 to 70 with COVID-19, enrolled during active disease. This chain connects TRBV12-2 to TRBJ2-2; TRBD2, as called in the table, went unchecked against the DNA. TRBV12-2 represents a pseudogene. Sequenced material: peripheral blood. Here the CDR3 DNA reads TGTGCAAGTCGCTTAGACAACTCCGGGACCGCGGGGACCGGGGAGCTGTTTTTT. Its protein is CASRLDNSGTAGTGELFF.